This T cell receptor beta chain was captured by sequencing in a study of T cell repertoires in cytomegalovirus infection. Study-wide results and caveats: Ex vivo responses were dominated by HLA-C-restricted CMV-specific TCR beta clonotypes. Using cumulative public TCR beta family frequency, the authors identified those who carried CMV together with the relevant HLA.

Turning to this clonotype: Its target is unknown.

The ends were cut back, 5 bases at V and 7 bases at J, with 12 bases in the middle. Per germline, CDR1 SQVTM and CDR2 ANQGSEA. The CDR3 extends over 12 amino acids. A single record per CDR3 protein comes from TCRdb applying MiXCR to the reads. The table has about 530,000 distinct CDR3 sequences, less than 30% seen once. The sample taken for sequencing was PBMCs. The TCR sequence derives from a human donor in good health (CMV status not recorded). Some clones in this sample may be carry-over from other donors' samples. This chain connects TRBV29-1 to TRBJ2-1; D is ambiguous. CDR3 loop: CSVRSPRNEQFF. The DNA of the CDR3 is TGCAGCGTTAGGTCCCCCCGTAATGAGCAGTTCTTC.